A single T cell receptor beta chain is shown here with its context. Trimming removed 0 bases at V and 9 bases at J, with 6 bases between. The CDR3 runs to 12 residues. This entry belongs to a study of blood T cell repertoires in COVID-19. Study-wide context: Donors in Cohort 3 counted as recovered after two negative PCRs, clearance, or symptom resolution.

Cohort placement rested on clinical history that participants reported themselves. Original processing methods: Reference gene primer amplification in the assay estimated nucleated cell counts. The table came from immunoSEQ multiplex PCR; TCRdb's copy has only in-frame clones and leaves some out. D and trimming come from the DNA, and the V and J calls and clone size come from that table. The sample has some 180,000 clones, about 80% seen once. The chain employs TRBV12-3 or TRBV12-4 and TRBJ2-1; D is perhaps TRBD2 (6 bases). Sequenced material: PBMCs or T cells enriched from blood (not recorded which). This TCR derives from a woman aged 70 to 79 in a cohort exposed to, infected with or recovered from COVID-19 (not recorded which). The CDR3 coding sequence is TGTGCCAGCAGTTTAGCGGGAGGTGAGCAGTTCTTC. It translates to CASSLAGGEQFF.